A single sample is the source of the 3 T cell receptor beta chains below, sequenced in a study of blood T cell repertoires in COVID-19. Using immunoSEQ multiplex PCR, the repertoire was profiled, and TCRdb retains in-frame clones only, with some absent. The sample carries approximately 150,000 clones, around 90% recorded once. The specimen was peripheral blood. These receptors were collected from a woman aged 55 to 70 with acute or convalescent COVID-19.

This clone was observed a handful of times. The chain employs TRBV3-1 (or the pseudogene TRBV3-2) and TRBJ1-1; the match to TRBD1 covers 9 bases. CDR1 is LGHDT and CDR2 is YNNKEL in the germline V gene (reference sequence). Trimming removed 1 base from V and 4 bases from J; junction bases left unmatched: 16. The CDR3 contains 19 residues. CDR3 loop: CASSQAGIRSTGGSTEAFF. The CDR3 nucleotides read TGTGCCAGCAGCCAAGCTGGTATTAGGTCGACAGGGGGAAGCACTGAAGCTTTCTTT.

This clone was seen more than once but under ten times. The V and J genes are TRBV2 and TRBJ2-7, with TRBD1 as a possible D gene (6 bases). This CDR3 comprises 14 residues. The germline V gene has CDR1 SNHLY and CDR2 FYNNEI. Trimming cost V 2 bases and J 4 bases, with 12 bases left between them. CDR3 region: CASSESGQLYEQYF. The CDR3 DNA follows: TGTGCCAGCAGTGAAAGCGGACAGCTATACGAGCAGTACTTC.

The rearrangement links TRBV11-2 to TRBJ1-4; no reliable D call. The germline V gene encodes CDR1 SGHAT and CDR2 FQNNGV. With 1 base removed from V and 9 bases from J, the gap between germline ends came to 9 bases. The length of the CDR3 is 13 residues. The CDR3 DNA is TGTGCCAGCAGCTTAGTACAAAGAAAAAAACTGTTTTTT. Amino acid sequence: CASSLVQRKKLFF.